This TCR beta chain was recorded in a study of technical replicates of blood from several donors. Clones were read by immunoSEQ multiplex PCR, and TCRdb kept only the in-frame ones, dropping some. Of over 70,000 clones detected, around 97% appear once; the ten largest clones hold 0.22%. This CDR3 has 18 amino acids. Trimming removed 4 bases at V and 4 bases at J, with 25 bases between. From germline, CDR1 is SGHRS and CDR2 YFSETQ. Input material: T cells isolated from PBMCs. The source of this sequence is a human donor in good health. The V and J genes are TRBV5-1 and TRBJ2-3, with D possibly matching TRBD1 (6 bases). The CDR3 sequence: CASSPIPGRGTVSDTQYF. DNA of the CDR3: TGCGCCAGCAGCCCAATTCCGGGCAGGGGTACCGTATCAGATACGCAGTATTTT. The whole variable domain, remainder taken from reference TRBV5-1 and TRBJ2-3, is KAGVTQTPRYLIKTRGQQVTLSCSPISGHRSVSWYQQTPGQGLQFLFEYFSETQRNKGNFPGRFSGRQFSNSRSEMNVSTLELGDSALYLCASSPIPGRGTVSDTQYFGPGTRLTVL.